This T cell receptor (beta chain) originates from a study of OX40 agonist ivuxolimab in advanced cancers. Across the whole study: Hepatocellular carcinoma, melanoma, renal cell or head and neck cancer occurred in dose-escalation patients.

Study conclusions and caveats: The study found that CD8+ T cells averaged more expanded clones than CD4+.

Trimming removed 7 bases from V and 6 bases from J; junction bases left unmatched: 8. The CDR3 length is 14 residues. Per germline, CDR1 SGHRS and CDR2 YFSETQ. A remark on this clone: Its target is not known.

TCRdb's table, derived via immunoSEQ multiplex PCR, lists solely in-frame clones and lacks some. Among about 51,000 clones listed, about 86% were seen once. This chain links TRBV5-1 with TRBJ1-1; 11 positions match TRBD1. The source was CD4+ or CD8+ T cells sorted from blood, collected in a trial of the OX40 agonist ivuxolimab. The sequence derives from an adult with an advanced solid tumor such as melanoma, head and neck, liver or kidney cancer. CDR3 protein: CASAGQGAAAEAFF. The DNA for the CDR3 is TGCGCCAGCGCCGGACAGGGGGCGGCGGCTGAAGCTTTCTTT.